Reported below is one T cell receptor beta chain. Its antigen is currently unknown. CDR3 length: 16 residues. The junction had 4 bases not matched to a gene; V was cut back by 2 bases and J by 4 bases. Germline values: CDR1 LNHDA, CDR2 SQIVND (reference sequence). Sequencing was at deep level. TCRdb's table, derived via immunoSEQ multiplex PCR, lists solely in-frame clones and lacks some. The sample yields hundreds of thousands of clones, roughly 98% seen once. Terminally differentiated effector memory CD45RA+ cells were left out of the naive CD8 fraction, which was CD45RO-negative and positively selected for CCR7. These data belong to a study of shared clonotypes between healthy human individuals. At the level of the study: CD4 naive and memory got three plates each, CD8 naive two, CD8 memory one.

Study results and caveats: The generation probabilities recorded for non-shared clonotypes fell below those of clonotypes shared by all four donors.

This TCR derives from a man younger than 45 in good health. Specimen: naive CD8+ T cells sorted from blood. This chain joins TRBV19 and TRBJ2-1; 11 bases are shared with TRBD2. CDR3 bases: TGTGCCAGTAGTATATTGACTAGCGGGGCATACAATGAGCAGTTCTTC. It yields the protein CASSILTSGAYNEQFF.